Listed here are 21 T cell receptor beta chains from one sample, sequenced in a study of blood T cell repertoires in COVID-19. Using immunoSEQ multiplex PCR, the repertoire was profiled, and TCRdb retains in-frame clones only, with some absent. The profile shows over 450,000 clones, roughly 89% of them singletons. The material sequenced was peripheral blood. These receptors came from a woman between 50 and 59 years old with COVID-19, enrolled during active disease.

J is TRBJ1-2 and V is TRBV5-1; 8 nucleotides match TRBD1. Trimming removed 0 bases from V and 4 bases from J; junction bases left unmatched: 11. CDR1 and CDR2 (germline): SGHRS, YFSETQ. The CDR3 runs 17 residues. DNA of the CDR3: TGCGCCAGCAGCTTGGGTCCGGACAGGGTGTTCCTCTATGGCTACACCTTC. It specifies CASSLGPDRVFLYGYTF.

This clone was counted once. The rearrangement uses TRBV6-5 and TRBJ2-6, with D unclear. CDR1 is MNHEY, CDR2 SVGAGI, per germline. Trimming took off 2 bases at V and 3 bases at J, with 11 bases between the two ends. This CDR3 is 16 amino acids long. CDR3 loop: CASSYNFIGGANVLTF. CDR3 bases: TGTGCCAGCAGTTACAATTTTATCGGTGGGGCCAACGTCCTGACTTTC.

The chain employs TRBV13 and TRBJ2-1; TRBD1 aligns across 7 bases. Trimming cost V 2 bases and J 2 bases; bases outside gene matches: 3. CDR1 and CDR2 from the germline V gene are PRHDT and FYEKMQ (reference sequence). This CDR3 region has 15 residues. The CDR3 nucleotides are TGTGCCAGCAGCTTAAGTGGGACAGCCTACAATGAGCAGTTCTTC. It specifies CASSLSGTAYNEQFF.

This chain links TRBV6-2 or TRBV6-3 with TRBJ1-2; D not certain. The CDR3 consists of 14 residues. Germline assignment: CDR1 MNHEY and CDR2 SVGEGT. Trimming took off 5 bases at V and 0 bases at J, with 10 bases between the two ends. The CDR3 spells CASSLRQSNYGYTF. CDR3 nucleotide sequence: TGTGCCAGCAGTCTCCGACAATCTAACTATGGCTACACCTTC.

This chain joins TRBV5-1 and TRBJ2-7; 11 bases map to TRBD2. V was clipped by 2 bases and J by 6 bases; unmatched bases: 7. CDR1 is SGHRS and CDR2 is YFSETQ in the germline V gene. The CDR3 totals 15 residues. CDR3 sequence (DNA): TGCGCCAGCAGCTTTAGCGGGGGGGCTTCAACCGAGCAGTACTTC. Its translation: CASSFSGGASTEQYF.

The chain couples TRBV5-1 to TRBJ2-7; TRBD2 might be the D (6 bases). The germline V and J ends were trimmed by 3 bases and 3 bases, with 25 bases remaining between them. The CDR3 has 18 amino acids. The V gene's germline CDR1 is SGHRS and CDR2 YFSETQ. DNA for the CDR3: TGCGCCAGCAGCTCCAAACAGGACAAGGGACTGGTTGTCTACGAGCAGTACTTC. Translated, it gives CASSSKQDKGLVVYEQYF.

The gene calls are TRBV6-4 and TRBJ2-2; D may be TRBD1 (5 bases). Germline assignment: CDR1 MRHNA and CDR2 SNTAGT. The CDR3 covers 12 residues. Trimming removed 11 bases at V and 6 bases at J, with 13 bases between. DNA of the CDR3: TGTGCCGGCTCCAGGGCGTCCGGGGAGCTGTTTTTT. Protein: CAGSRASGELFF.

The chain joins TRBV18 to TRBJ1-2; D may be TRBD1 (6 bases). The CDR3 spans 15 residues. The germline gives CDR1 KGHSH, CDR2 LQKENI. Trimming removed 0 bases from V and 5 bases from J, with 13 bases in between. The CDR3 bases are TGTGCCAGCTCACCACCGGCGGGGGCTTATTATGGCTACACCTTC. As protein: CASSPPAGAYYGYTF. Combining the CDR3 with reference TRBV18 and TRBJ1-2 gives the whole variable domain NAGVMQNPRHLVRRRGQEARLRCSPMKGHSHVYWYRQLPEEGLKFMVYLQKENIIDESGMPKERFSAEFPKEGPSILRIQQVVRGDSAAYFCASSPPAGAYYGYTFGSGTRLTVV.

V is TRBV3-1 (or the pseudogene TRBV3-2) and J is TRBJ1-1; D is undetermined. V lost 1 base, J lost 10 bases, and 13 bases lay in between. This CDR3 has 13 amino acids. Germline assignment: CDR1 LGHDT and CDR2 YNNKEL (reference sequence). The CDR3 here is CASSQGVRGAAFF. The CDR3 nucleotides are TGTGCCAGCAGCCAAGGTGTCAGAGGTGCAGCTTTCTTT.

Notes on this clone: One base away lies a much larger clone, so this may be a sequencing read error. This sample also contains other DNA sequences that code for the same CDR3. This chain joins TRBV11-2 and TRBJ2-7; weak D call: TRBD1 (5 bases). The CDR3 consists of 13 residues. Between the trimmed V and J ends, which lost 1 base and 3 bases, there was a span of 7 bases. Germline loops: CDR1 SGHAT, CDR2 FQNNGV. The CDR3 region has the DNA TGTGCCAGCAGCTTAGGGGGCAGCTACGAGCAGTACTTC. It translates to CASSLGGSYEQYF.

The rearrangement joins TRBV30 to TRBJ2-7, with D tentatively TRBD1 (6 bases). The CDR3 spans 12 residues. Looked up from germline, CDR1 is GTSNPN and CDR2 is SVGIG (reference sequence). The ends were cut back, 3 bases at V and 3 bases at J, with 9 bases in the middle. CDR3 sequence reads: CAWRDRHYEQYF. The CDR3, as DNA: TGTGCCTGGAGGGACAGACACTACGAGCAGTACTTC.

This sequence joins TRBV11-2 and TRBJ1-2; 7 bases map to TRBD1. The J segment lost 5 bases and the V segment lost 4 bases, leaving 7 bases of the junction unmatched. This CDR3 region has 14 residues. CDR1 is SGHAT and CDR2 is FQNNGV in the germline V gene. The CDR3 sequence is CASSSTGVRYGYTF. Here the CDR3 DNA reads TGTGCCAGCAGCTCAACAGGGGTACGGTATGGCTACACCTTC. The variable domain in full, with the rest retrieved from reference TRBV11-2 and TRBJ1-2, is EAGVAQSPRYKIIEKRQSVAFWCNPISGHATLYWYQQILGQGPKLLIQFQNNGVVDDSQLPKDRFSAERLKGVDSTLKIQPAKLEDSAVYLCASSSTGVRYGYTFGSGTRLTVV.

This clone has a single count. This chain joins TRBV5-1 and TRBJ2-5; possibly TRBD1 for D (6 bases). The germline V gene has CDR1 SGHRS and CDR2 YFSETQ. This CDR3 has 16 amino acids. Trimming removed 0 bases at V and 5 bases at J, with 17 bases between. In nucleotides, the CDR3 is TGCGCCAGCAGCTTGGCCCAAAGGGGGTTGCGGGAGACCCAGTACTTC. This sequence encodes CASSLAQRGLRETQYF.

The rearrangement joins TRBV19 to TRBJ2-6, with a weak D call TRBD1 (6 bases). Germline CDR1 and CDR2: LNHDA and SQIVND (reference sequence). Deletions cut 9 bases from V and 0 bases from J, with 21 bases between. The CDR3 covers 18 residues. The CDR3 coding sequence is TGTGCCAGCACCGCGCATTGGGGACAAAGCTCTGGGGCCAACGTCCTGACTTTC. It yields the protein CASTAHWGQSSGANVLTF. Full variable domain (outside the CDR3, taken from reference TRBV19 and TRBJ2-6): DGGITQSPKYLFRKEGQNVTLSCEQNLNHDAMYWYRQDPGQGLRLIYYSQIVNDFQKGDIAEGYSVSREKKESFPLTVTSAQKNPTAFYLCASTAHWGQSSGANVLTFGAGSRLTVL.

This clone has more than one count but fewer than ten. This rearrangement joins TRBV3-1 (or the pseudogene TRBV3-2) to TRBJ2-1, with 14 positions matching TRBD2. The germline V gene has CDR1 LGHDT and CDR2 YNNKEL (reference sequence). The length of the CDR3 is 16 residues. V lost 4 bases, J lost 9 bases, and 8 bases stayed unmatched. This CDR3 is CASSPPGLAGESEQFF. The CDR3 coding sequence is TGTGCCAGCAGCCCCCCGGGACTAGCGGGGGAATCTGAGCAGTTCTTC.

V and J are TRBV5-1 and TRBJ1-6, with 7 bases matching TRBD1. The CDR3 runs 15 residues. Trimming at V came to 3 bases and at J to 7 bases, leaving 7 bases not matched to a gene. Germline loops: CDR1 SGHRS, CDR2 YFSETQ. The CDR3 sequence is CASSSGQLRNSPLHF. The CDR3, as DNA: TGCGCCAGCAGCTCGGGACAGCTCCGAAATTCACCCCTCCACTTT.

V usage is TRBV24-1 and J usage is TRBJ1-2; 11 nucleotides match TRBD1. CDR1 and CDR2 from the germline V gene are KGHDR and SFDVKD. V was clipped by 9 bases and J by 8 bases; unmatched bases: 7. CDR3 length: 13 amino acids. In nucleotides, the CDR3 is TGTGCCACCCAGCCGGGACAGGGGGGCGGCTACACCTTC. Translating it yields CATQPGQGGGYTF.

Only one count was recorded for this clone. This chain joins TRBV3-1 (or the pseudogene TRBV3-2) and TRBJ2-7; 12 nucleotides line up with TRBD1. This CDR3 has 14 residues. After removal of 11 bases from V and 4 bases from J, the junction contained 9 bases not matched to a gene. CDR1 is LGHDT and CDR2 is YNNKEL in the germline V gene (reference sequence). The CDR3 spells CAEPPGQGAYEQYF. In nucleotides, the CDR3 is TGTGCCGAGCCCCCGGGACAGGGGGCTTACGAGCAGTACTTC.

The rearrangement uses TRBV4-1 and TRBJ1-2; weak D call: TRBD1 (6 bases). V lost 5 bases and J 2 bases, leaving 6 bases between the germline ends. The CDR3 length is 12 residues. Germline V gene data show CDR1 as MGHRA and CDR2 as YSYEKL. The CDR3 here is CASSDRNYGYTF. For the CDR3, the DNA is TGCGCCAGCAGCGACAGGAACTATGGCTACACCTTC.

The chain carries TRBV11-2 and TRBJ1-2; D is perhaps TRBD1 (6 bases). This CDR3 has 14 amino acids. Germline values: CDR1 SGHAT, CDR2 FQNNGV. Trimming stripped 2 bases from V and 2 bases from J, with 9 bases between. CDR3 residues: CASSLSTGNYGYTF. The CDR3 DNA follows: TGTGCCAGCAGCTTAAGTACAGGGAACTATGGCTACACCTTC.

This clone was seen once. The CDR3 reads CASSEGRTTNYGYTF. In DNA, the CDR3 is TGTGCCAGCAGTGAAGGAAGGACAACTAACTATGGCTACACCTTC. The chain links TRBV6-1 to TRBJ1-2, with D possibly matching TRBD1 (5 bases). The CDR3 is made up of 15 amino acids. The V end was cut by 1 base, the J end by 0 bases, with 9 bases between. CDR1 and CDR2 from the germline V gene are MNHNS and SASEGT.